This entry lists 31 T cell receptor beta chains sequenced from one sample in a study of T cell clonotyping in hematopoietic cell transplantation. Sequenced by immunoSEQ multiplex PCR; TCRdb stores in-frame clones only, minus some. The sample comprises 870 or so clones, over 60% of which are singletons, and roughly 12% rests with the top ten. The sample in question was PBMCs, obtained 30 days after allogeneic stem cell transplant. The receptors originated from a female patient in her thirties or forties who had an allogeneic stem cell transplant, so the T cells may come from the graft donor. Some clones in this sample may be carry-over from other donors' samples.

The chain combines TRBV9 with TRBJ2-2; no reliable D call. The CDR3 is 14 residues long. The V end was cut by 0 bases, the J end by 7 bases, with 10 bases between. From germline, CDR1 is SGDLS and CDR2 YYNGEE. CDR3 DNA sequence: TGTGCCAGCAGCGTAGGTAACCTCCTCGGGGAGCTGTTTTTT. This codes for CASSVGNLLGELFF.

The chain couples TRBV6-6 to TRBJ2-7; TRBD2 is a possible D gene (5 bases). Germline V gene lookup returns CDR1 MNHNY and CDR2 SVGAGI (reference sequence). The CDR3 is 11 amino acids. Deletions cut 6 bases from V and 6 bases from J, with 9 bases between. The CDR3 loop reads CASRDGVEQYF. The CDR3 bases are TGTGCCAGCAGGGACGGGGTCGAGCAGTACTTC.

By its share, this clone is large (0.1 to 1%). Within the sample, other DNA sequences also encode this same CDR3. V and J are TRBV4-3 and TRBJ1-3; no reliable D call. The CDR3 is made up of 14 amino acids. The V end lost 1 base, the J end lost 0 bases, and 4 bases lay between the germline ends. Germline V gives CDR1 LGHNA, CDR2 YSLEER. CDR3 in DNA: TGCGCCAGCAGCCAAGGGGACTCTGGAAACACCATATATTTT. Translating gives CASSQGDSGNTIYF.

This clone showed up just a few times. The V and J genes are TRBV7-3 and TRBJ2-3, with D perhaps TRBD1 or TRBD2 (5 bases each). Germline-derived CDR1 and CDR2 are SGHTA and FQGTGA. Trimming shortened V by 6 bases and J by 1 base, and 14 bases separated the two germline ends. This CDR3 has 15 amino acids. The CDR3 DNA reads TGTGCCAGCAGTCAAAACGGGGCGGGCACAGATACGCAGTATTTT. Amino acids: CASSQNGAGTDTQYF.

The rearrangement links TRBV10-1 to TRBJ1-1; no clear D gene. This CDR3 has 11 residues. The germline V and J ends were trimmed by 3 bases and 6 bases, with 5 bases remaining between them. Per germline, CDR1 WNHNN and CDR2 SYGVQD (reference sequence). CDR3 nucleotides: TGCGCCAGCAGTGATAAGGCTGAAGCTTTCTTT. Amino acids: CASSDKAEAFF.

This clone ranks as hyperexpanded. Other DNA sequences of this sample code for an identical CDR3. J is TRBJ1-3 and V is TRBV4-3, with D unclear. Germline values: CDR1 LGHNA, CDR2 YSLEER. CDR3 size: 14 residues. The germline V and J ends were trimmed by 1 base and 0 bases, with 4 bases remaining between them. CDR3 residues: CASSQGDSGNTIYF. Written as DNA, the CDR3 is TGCGCCAGCAGCCAAGGTGACTCTGGAAACACCATATATTTT.

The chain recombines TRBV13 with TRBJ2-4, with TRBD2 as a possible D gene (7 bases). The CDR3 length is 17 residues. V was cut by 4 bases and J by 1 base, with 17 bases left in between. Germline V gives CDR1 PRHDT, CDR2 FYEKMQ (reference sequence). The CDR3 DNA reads TGTGCCAGCAGCTCCCAAGAGGGGGGGGATGCCAAAAACATTCAGTACTTC. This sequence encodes CASSSQEGGDAKNIQYF.

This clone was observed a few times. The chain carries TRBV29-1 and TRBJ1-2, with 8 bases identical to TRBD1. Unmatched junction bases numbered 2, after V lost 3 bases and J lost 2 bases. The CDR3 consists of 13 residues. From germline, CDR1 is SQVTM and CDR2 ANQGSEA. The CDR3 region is CSVEDRVNYGYTF. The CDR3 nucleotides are TGCAGCGTTGAGGACAGGGTAAACTATGGCTACACCTTC.

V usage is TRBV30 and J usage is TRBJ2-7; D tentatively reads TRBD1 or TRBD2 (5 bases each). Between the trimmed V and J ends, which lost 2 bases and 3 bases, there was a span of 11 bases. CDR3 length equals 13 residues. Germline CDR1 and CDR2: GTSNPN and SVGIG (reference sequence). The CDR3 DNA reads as TGTGCCTGGAGTCCCGGGACGGACTACGAGCAGTACTTC. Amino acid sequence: CAWSPGTDYEQYF.

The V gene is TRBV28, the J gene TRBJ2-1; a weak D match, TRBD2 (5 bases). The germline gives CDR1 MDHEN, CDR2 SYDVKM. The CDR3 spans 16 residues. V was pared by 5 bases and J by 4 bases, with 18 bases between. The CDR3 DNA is TGTGCCAGCAGTCCACTGGGAGCGGTGGGGTACAATGAGCAGTTCTTC. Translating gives CASSPLGAVGYNEQFF.

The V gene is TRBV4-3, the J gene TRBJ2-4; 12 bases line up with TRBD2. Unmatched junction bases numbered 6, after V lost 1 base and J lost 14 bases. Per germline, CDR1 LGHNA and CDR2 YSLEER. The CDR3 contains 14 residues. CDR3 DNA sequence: TGCGCCAGCAGCCAAGGTCTAGCGGGGGGGCAAAAGTACTTC. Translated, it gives CASSQGLAGGQKYF.

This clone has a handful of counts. The CDR3 nucleotides read TGCGCCAGCAGCCCTTTCGAACGTTTGATCACTGAAGCTTTCTTT. Protein sequence: CASSPFERLITEAFF. This rearrangement joins TRBV4-1 to TRBJ1-1; D uncertain. This CDR3 has 15 residues. Trimming pared 4 bases from V and 4 bases from J, leaving 16 bases between. The germline gives CDR1 MGHRA, CDR2 YSYEKL.

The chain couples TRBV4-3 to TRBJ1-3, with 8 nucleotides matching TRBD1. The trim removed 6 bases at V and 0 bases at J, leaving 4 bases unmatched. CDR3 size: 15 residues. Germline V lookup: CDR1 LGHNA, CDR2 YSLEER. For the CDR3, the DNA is TGCGCCAGCAGTTTACAGGGGGGCTCTGGAAACACCATATATTTT. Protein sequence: CASSLQGGSGNTIYF.

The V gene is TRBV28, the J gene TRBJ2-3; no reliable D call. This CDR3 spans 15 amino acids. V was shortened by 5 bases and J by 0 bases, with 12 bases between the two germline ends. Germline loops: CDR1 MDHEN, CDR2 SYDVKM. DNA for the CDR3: TGTGCCAGCAGTCGCCACGGACCTAGCACAGATACGCAGTATTTT. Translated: CASSRHGPSTDTQYF.

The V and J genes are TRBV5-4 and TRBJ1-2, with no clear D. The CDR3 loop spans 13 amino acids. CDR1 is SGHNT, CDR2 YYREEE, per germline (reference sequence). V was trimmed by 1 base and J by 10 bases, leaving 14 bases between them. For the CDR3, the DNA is TGTGCCAGCAGCTTGATGGCGGTCGGCCCCTACACCTTC. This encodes CASSLMAVGPYTF.

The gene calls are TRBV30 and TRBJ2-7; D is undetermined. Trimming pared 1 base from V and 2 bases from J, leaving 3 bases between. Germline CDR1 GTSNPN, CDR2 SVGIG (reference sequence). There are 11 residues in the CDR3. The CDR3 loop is CAWSEAYEQYF. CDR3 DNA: TGTGCCTGGAGTGAGGCCTACGAGCAGTACTTC.

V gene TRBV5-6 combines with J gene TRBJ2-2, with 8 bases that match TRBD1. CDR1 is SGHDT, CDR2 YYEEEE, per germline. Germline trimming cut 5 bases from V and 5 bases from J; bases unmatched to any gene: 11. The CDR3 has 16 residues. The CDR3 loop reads CASRPRGQGQTGELFF. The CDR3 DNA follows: TGTGCCAGCAGGCCTCGCGGACAGGGACAAACCGGGGAGCTGTTTTTT.

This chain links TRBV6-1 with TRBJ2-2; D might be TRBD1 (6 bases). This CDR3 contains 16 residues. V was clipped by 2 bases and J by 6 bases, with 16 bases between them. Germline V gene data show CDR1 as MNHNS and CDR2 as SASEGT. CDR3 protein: CASSEYRVKTAGELFF. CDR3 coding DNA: TGTGCCAGCAGTGAATACAGGGTGAAGACCGCCGGGGAGCTGTTTTTT.

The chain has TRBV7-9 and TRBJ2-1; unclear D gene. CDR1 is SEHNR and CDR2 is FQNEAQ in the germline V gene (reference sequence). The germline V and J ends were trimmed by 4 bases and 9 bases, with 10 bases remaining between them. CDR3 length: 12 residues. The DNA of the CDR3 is TGTGCCAGCAGCTCACCCGGGCCTGAGCAGTTCTTC. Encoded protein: CASSSPGPEQFF.

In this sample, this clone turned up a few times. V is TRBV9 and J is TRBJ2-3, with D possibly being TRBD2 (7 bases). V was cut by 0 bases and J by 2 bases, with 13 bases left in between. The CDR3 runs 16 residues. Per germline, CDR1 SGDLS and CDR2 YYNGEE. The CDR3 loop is CASSVAGGGSTDTQYF. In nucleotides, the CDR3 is TGTGCCAGCAGCGTAGCCGGCGGGGGCTCCACAGATACGCAGTATTTT.

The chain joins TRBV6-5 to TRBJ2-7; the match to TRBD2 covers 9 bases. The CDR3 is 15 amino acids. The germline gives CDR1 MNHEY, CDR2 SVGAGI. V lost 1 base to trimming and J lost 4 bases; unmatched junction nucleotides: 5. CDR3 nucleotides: TGTGCCAGCAGTTACTTTAGCGGGGGAATGTACGAGCAGTACTTC. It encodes CASSYFSGGMYEQYF.

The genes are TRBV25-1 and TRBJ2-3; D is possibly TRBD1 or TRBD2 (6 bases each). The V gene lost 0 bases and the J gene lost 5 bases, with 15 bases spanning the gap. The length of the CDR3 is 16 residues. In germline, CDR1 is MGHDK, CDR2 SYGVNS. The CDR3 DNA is TGTGCCAGCAGTGAATATCCTCTGGGGGGCGGAGATACGCAGTATTTT. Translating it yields CASSEYPLGGGDTQYF.

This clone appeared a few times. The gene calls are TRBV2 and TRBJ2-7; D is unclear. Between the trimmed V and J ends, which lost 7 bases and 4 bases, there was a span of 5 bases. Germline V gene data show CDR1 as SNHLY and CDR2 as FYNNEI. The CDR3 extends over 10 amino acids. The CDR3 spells CASIGYEQYF. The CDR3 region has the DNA TGTGCCAGCATCGGTTACGAGCAGTACTTC.

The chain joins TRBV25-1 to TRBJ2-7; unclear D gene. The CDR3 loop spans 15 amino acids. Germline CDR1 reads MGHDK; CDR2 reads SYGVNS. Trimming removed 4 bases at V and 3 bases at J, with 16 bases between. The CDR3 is CASSGGPGRDYEQYF. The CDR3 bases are TGTGCCAGCAGTGGCGGACCAGGAAGAGACTACGAGCAGTACTTC.

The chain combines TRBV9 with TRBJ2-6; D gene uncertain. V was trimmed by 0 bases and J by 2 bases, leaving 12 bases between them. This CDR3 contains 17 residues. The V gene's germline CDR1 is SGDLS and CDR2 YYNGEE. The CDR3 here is CASSVEGFAPGANVLTF. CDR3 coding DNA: TGTGCCAGCAGCGTAGAGGGCTTCGCCCCTGGGGCCAACGTCCTGACTTTC.

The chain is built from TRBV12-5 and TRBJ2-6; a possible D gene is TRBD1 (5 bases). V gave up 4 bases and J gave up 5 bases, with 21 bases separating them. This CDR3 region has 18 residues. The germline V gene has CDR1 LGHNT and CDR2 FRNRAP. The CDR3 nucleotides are TGTGCTAGTGGTTACATGGGTGCAGGACAAAGTCGGGCCAACGTCCTGACTTTC. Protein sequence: CASGYMGAGQSRANVLTF.

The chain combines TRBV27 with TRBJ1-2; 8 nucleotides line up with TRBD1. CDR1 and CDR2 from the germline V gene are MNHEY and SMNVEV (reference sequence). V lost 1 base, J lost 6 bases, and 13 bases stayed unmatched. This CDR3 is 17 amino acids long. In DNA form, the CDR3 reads TGTGCCAGCAGTTTATTAGGCGGACAGGGAGGGATTGATGGCTACACCTTC. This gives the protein CASSLLGGQGGIDGYTF.

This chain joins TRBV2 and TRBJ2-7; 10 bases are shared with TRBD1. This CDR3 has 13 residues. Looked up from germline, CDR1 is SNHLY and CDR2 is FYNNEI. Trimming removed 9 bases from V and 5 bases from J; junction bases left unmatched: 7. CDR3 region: CASSPTGGHEQYF. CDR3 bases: TGTGCCAGTTCCCCGACAGGGGGCCACGAGCAGTACTTC.

CDR3 nucleotide sequence: TGTGCCTGGAGTGTAACCCCCCTGGGGGAGCTGTTTTTT. Translated: CAWSVTPLGELFF. The rearrangement joins TRBV30 to TRBJ2-2; D ambiguous. Per the germline V gene, CDR1 is GTSNPN and CDR2 is SVGIG (reference sequence). This CDR3 is built from 13 residues. Trimming removed 0 bases from V and 8 bases from J, with 10 bases in between.

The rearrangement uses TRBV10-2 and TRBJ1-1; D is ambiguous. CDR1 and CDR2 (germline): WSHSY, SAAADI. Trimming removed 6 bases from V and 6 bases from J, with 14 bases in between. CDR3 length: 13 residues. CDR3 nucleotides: TGCGCCAGCAGACCGGGAGGGAGGGCTGAAGCTTTCTTT. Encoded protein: CASRPGGRAEAFF.

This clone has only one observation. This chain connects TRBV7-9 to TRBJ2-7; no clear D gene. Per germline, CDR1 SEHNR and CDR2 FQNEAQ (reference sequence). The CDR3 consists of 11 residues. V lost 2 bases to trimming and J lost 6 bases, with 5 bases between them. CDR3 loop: CASSLSGEQYF. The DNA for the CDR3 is TGTGCCAGCAGCTTATCAGGCGAGCAGTACTTC.